The 18 T cell receptor beta chains below all came from one sample that was sequenced in a study of CD4 T cells in relation to SARS-CoV-2 and coronaviruses. Profiled with immunoSEQ multiplex PCR; TCRdb holds only in-frame clones, not every one. The sample holds fewer than 20,000 clones, 70% to 75% seen once. The unexposed donors gave CD4+ T cells in about 2010-2019, prior to COVID-19. After ten to eleven days of culture, CD4+ T cells were isolated. These receptors have no identified antigens. Sample: CD4+ T cells from PBMCs, cultured in vitro. Source of these receptors: a human donor in good health.

This clone has just one count. V is TRBV2 and J is TRBJ2-5; D not certain. This CDR3 is 10 amino acids long. Per the germline V gene, CDR1 is SNHLY and CDR2 is FYNNEI. V was shortened by 5 bases and J by 8 bases, with 6 bases between the two germline ends. The CDR3 sequence is CASSSGTQYF. In DNA, the CDR3 is TGTGCCAGCAGTAGTGGAACCCAGTACTTC. The full variable domain, with the rest looked up from reference TRBV2 and TRBJ2-5, is EPEVTQTPSHQVTQMGQEVILRCVPISNHLYFYWYRQILGQKVEFLVSFYNNEISEKSEIFDDQFSVERPDGSNFTLKIRSTKLEDSAMYFCASSSGTQYFGPGTRLLVL.

The rearrangement uses TRBV30 and TRBJ2-5; 9 bases align to TRBD1. The germline gives CDR1 GTSNPN, CDR2 SVGIG (reference sequence). V lost 3 bases, J lost 4 bases, and 6 bases stayed unmatched. This CDR3 has 14 amino acids. The CDR3 loop reads CAWRQGASPETQYF. The CDR3 bases are TGTGCCTGGAGACAGGGGGCCTCGCCAGAGACCCAGTACTTC.

The chain combines TRBV6-6 with TRBJ2-7; D is perhaps TRBD2 (6 bases). In germline, CDR1 is MNHNY, CDR2 SVGAGI (reference sequence). The CDR3 has 14 amino acids. V shed 8 bases and J shed 1 base, with 15 bases lying between them. This CDR3 is CASLWKGGSYEQYF. Here the CDR3 DNA reads TGTGCCAGCCTGTGGAAAGGAGGGTCCTACGAGCAGTACTTC.

The DNA for the CDR3 is TGCAGTGCTAGTAGCGGGGGGCCTATGCTTACTGAGCAGTTCTTC. Translating gives CSASSGGPMLTEQFF. The rearrangement joins TRBV20-1 to TRBJ2-1; TRBD2 matches 10 bases. V trimming: 3 bases; J trimming: 9 bases; junction bases outside the gene matches: 11. Germline V gene data show CDR1 as DFQATT and CDR2 as SNEGSKA (reference sequence). This CDR3 comprises 15 residues.

The chain has TRBV27 and TRBJ1-1; possibly TRBD1 for D (6 bases). This CDR3 comprises 13 residues. The V and J ends lost 5 bases and 5 bases respectively, with 12 bases between them. Germline values: CDR1 MNHEY, CDR2 SMNVEV (reference sequence). The CDR3 loop is CASSQGRGTEAFF. The CDR3 region has the DNA TGTGCCAGCAGTCAGGGCAGGGGAACTGAAGCTTTCTTT.

The table lists this clone with a few counts. This chain uses TRBV7-9 with TRBJ1-1; TRBD1 aligns across 7 bases. The junction had 12 bases not matched to a gene; V was cut back by 6 bases and J by 5 bases. Germline V gene sequence: CDR1 SEHNR, CDR2 FQNEAQ (reference sequence). The CDR3 totals 15 residues. This CDR3 reads CASRPKDRLGTEAFF. CDR3 nucleotide sequence: TGTGCCAGCAGACCTAAGGACAGGCTGGGGACTGAAGCTTTCTTT. The entire variable domain, with the rest obtained from reference TRBV7-9 and TRBJ1-1, is as follows: DTGVSQNPRHKITKRGQNVTFRCDPISEHNRLYWYRQTLGQGPEFLTYFQNEAQLEKSRLLSDRFSAERPKGSFSTLEIQRTEQGDSAMYLCASRPKDRLGTEAFFGQGTRLTVV.

The CDR3 sequence is CASSKDRLPDTIYF. The CDR3, as DNA: TGTGCCAGCAGTAAGGACAGGCTCCCGGACACCATATATTTT. The V gene is TRBV6-2 or TRBV6-3, the J gene TRBJ1-3, with 7 bases aligning to TRBD1. In germline, CDR1 is MNHEY, CDR2 SVGEGT. CDR3 size: 14 residues. V trimming: 5 bases; J trimming: 8 bases; junction bases outside the gene matches: 9.

The V gene is TRBV3-1 (or the pseudogene TRBV3-2), the J gene TRBJ1-4; tentatively, D is TRBD1 (6 bases). The CDR3 length is 17 residues. Germline CDR1 is LGHDT and CDR2 is YNNKEL (reference sequence). The ends were cut back, 0 bases at V and 5 bases at J, with 16 bases in the middle. CDR3 DNA sequence: TGTGCCAGCAGCCAAGACATTAATGGGGGCGCCAATGAAAAACTGTTTTTT. Translating it yields CASSQDINGGANEKLFF.

The chain uses TRBV11-2 and TRBJ2-7; tentative D call: TRBD2 (5 bases). The CDR3 has 14 amino acids. Germline CDR1 reads SGHAT; CDR2 reads FQNNGV. Trimming removed 5 bases at V and 7 bases at J, with 18 bases between. The CDR3 is CASSPTTTPREQYF. In DNA, the CDR3 is TGTGCCAGCAGCCCGACGACTACCCCTCGGGAGCAGTACTTC. Full variable domain (missing parts from reference TRBV11-2 and TRBJ2-7): EAGVAQSPRYKIIEKRQSVAFWCNPISGHATLYWYQQILGQGPKLLIQFQNNGVVDDSQLPKDRFSAERLKGVDSTLKIQPAKLEDSAVYLCASSPTTTPREQYFGPGTRLTVT.

The chain recombines TRBV19 with TRBJ1-5; maybe TRBD1 (6 bases). CDR1 LNHDA and CDR2 SQIVND come from the germline V gene (reference sequence). Trimming took 5 bases from V and 2 from J, leaving 19 bases between them. There are 17 residues in the CDR3. CDR3 amino acids: CASSRPSRGYRNQPQHF. Here the CDR3 DNA reads TGTGCCAGTAGTCGCCCAAGCAGGGGATATCGCAATCAGCCCCAGCATTTT.

This clone was observed a few times. V gene TRBV2 combines with J gene TRBJ1-5; possible D gene TRBD1, 5 bases. Germline lookup yields CDR1 SNHLY and CDR2 FYNNEI. This CDR3 contains 13 residues. Trimming cost V 8 bases and J 5 bases, with 13 bases left between them. The CDR3 region has the DNA TGTGCCAGCGGGCAGGGATGGGATCAGCCCCAGCATTTT. It encodes CASGQGWDQPQHF.

The rearrangement joins TRBV10-3 to TRBJ2-7; possible D gene TRBD2, 5 bases. This CDR3 is built from 13 residues. Germline V gene data show CDR1 as ENHRY and CDR2 as SYGVKD. V was pared by 8 bases and J by 3 bases, with 14 bases between. CDR3 nucleotides: TGTGCCATCGGCCTCGGAGGAATCTACGAGCAGTACTTC. Its protein product is CAIGLGGIYEQYF.

This chain uses TRBV7-9 with TRBJ2-7, with 9 positions matching TRBD1. V dropped 5 bases and J dropped 5; count of bases not matched to a gene: 13. Germline V CDR1 and CDR2: SEHNR, FQNEAQ (reference sequence). This CDR3 has 16 residues. CDR3 bases: TGTGCCAGCAGCAGTCCCGGCGACAGGGGGGTCGACGAGCAGTACTTC. Protein: CASSSPGDRGVDEQYF.

This chain connects TRBV11-2 to TRBJ2-1, with 8 bases fitting TRBD2. From germline, CDR1 is SGHAT and CDR2 FQNNGV. After removal of 2 bases from V and 5 bases from J, the junction contained 17 bases not matched to a gene. The CDR3 contains 19 residues. CDR3 region: CASSLTGRGAGRKDNEQFF. The CDR3 DNA is TGTGCCAGCAGCTTAACGGGGCGGGGGGCCGGCAGAAAGGACAATGAGCAGTTCTTC.

The V call is TRBV4-1, the J call TRBJ2-6; tentative D call: TRBD1 (5 bases). Germline lookup yields CDR1 MGHRA and CDR2 YSYEKL. The CDR3 is 21 amino acids. The V and J ends lost 1 base and 1 base respectively, with 23 bases between them. CDR3 residues: CASSQVPAFSGPGSGANVLTF. Here the CDR3 DNA reads TGCGCCAGCAGCCAAGTTCCGGCCTTCAGTGGACCAGGGTCTGGGGCCAACGTCCTGACTTTC.

The V and J genes are TRBV18 and TRBJ2-7, with D perhaps TRBD1 (5 bases). From germline, CDR1 is KGHSH and CDR2 LQKENI. CDR3 length: 13 amino acids. The V gene lost 5 bases and the J gene lost 6 bases, with 14 bases spanning the gap. The CDR3 reads CASSVRDESEQYF. In DNA form, the CDR3 reads TGTGCCAGCTCAGTCAGGGATGAAAGCGAGCAGTACTTC.

The chain has TRBV7-6 and TRBJ2-1; TRBD2 matches 11 bases. This CDR3 has 16 residues. The V gene's germline CDR1 is SGHVS and CDR2 FNYEAQ. V shed 4 bases, J shed 9 bases, and the junction held 11 bases outside the gene matches. The CDR3 DNA sequence: TGTGCCAGCAGCTCATTAGCGGGGGGGCCTATCAGTGAGCAGTTCTTC. Translated: CASSSLAGGPISEQFF. Filled out from reference TRBV7-6 and TRBJ2-1, the complete variable domain reads GAGVSQSPRYKVTKRGQDVALRCDPISGHVSLYWYRQALGQGPEFLTYFNYEAQQDKSGLPNDRFSAERPEGSISTLTIQRTEQRDSAMYRCASSSLAGGPISEQFFGPGTRLTVL.

This clone was observed a few times. The chain joins TRBV6-2 or TRBV6-3 to TRBJ1-5; 7 bases align to TRBD1. Looked up from germline, CDR1 is MNHEY and CDR2 is SVGEGT. The CDR3 contains 15 residues. V trimming: 2 bases; J trimming: 8 bases; junction bases outside the gene matches: 9. Here the CDR3 DNA reads TGTGCCAGCAGTTACAGGGGGCTACAGGGAAAGCCCCAGCATTTT. Protein: CASSYRGLQGKPQHF.